A selection of T cell receptor beta chains follows, all from one sample in a study of blood T cell repertoires in COVID-19. Assay: immunoSEQ multiplex PCR; the TCRdb copy retains only in-frame clones and omits some. The sample consists of approximately 250,000 clones, approximately 80% of them appearing once. Material for sequencing was peripheral blood. Receptors were obtained from a human donor in a cohort sampled during active COVID-19. CDR3s include the opening cysteine and the closing phenylalanine or tryptophan. D genes are given only for firm matches. Part of the rows lack a size; the others show once, few, many or a class for expanded clones.

V	D	size	length	J	CDR3	DNA
TRBV7-8	TRBD1	.	16	TRBJ2-3	CASSPRDRGLGDTQYF	TGTGCCAGCAGCCCACGGGACAGGGGGCTAGGAGATACGCAGTATTTT
TRBV4-2	.	few	18	TRBJ2-1	CASSQDSKHGAKYNEQFF	TGTGCCAGCAGCCAAGATAGCAAACATGGGGCAAAATACAATGAGCAGTTCTTC
TRBV18	.	once	16	TRBJ1-4	CASSPPPQGSNEKLFF	TGTGCCAGCTCACCACCTCCTCAGGGGTCTAATGAAAAACTGTTTTTT
TRBV10-3	TRBD2	.	16	TRBJ2-2	CAIKRTSGTNTGELFF	TGTGCCATCAAGAGGACTAGCGGGACGAACACCGGGGAGCTGTTTTTT
TRBV24-1	TRBD1	.	16	TRBJ2-2	CATSDRGQVPTGELFF	TGTGCCACCAGTGATAGAGGACAGGTTCCCACCGGGGAGCTGTTTTTT
TRBV6-5	.	.	14	TRBJ1-4	CASSYRGANEKLFF	TGTGCCAGCAGTTACCGGGGGGCAAATGAAAAACTGTTTTTT
TRBV11-3	TRBD2	.	16	TRBJ2-1	CASSLYGTSGNNEQFF	TGTGCCAGCAGCTTATACGGGACTAGCGGGAACAATGAGCAGTTCTTC
TRBV6-6	.	once	16	TRBJ2-3	CASSQQGSIGADTQYF	TGTGCCAGCAGTCAACAGGGTAGTATAGGCGCAGATACGCAGTATTTT
TRBV7-9	TRBD2	once	17	TRBJ2-3	CASSLGLAGIRTDTQYF	TGTGCCAGCAGCCTAGGACTAGCGGGAATTAGGACGGATACGCAGTATTTT
TRBV9	TRBD2	.	17	TRBJ2-1	CASSVRSSGYSYNEQFF	TGTGCCAGCAGCGTTCGTTCTAGCGGATACTCCTACAATGAGCAGTTCTTC
TRBV10-3	TRBD1	few	16	TRBJ1-4	CAISDFSGTGARKLFF	TGTGCCATCAGTGACTTCTCCGGGACAGGGGCTAGAAAACTGTTTTTT
TRBV5-1	.	once	15	TRBJ2-5	CASSLAPEPLETQYF	TGCGCCAGCAGCTTGGCCCCAGAACCCCTCGAGACCCAGTACTTC
TRBV19	.	.	19	TRBJ1-3	CASMRDIWSTWSSGNTIYF	TGTGCCAGTATGAGGGACATTTGGTCGACTTGGTCCTCTGGAAACACCATATATTTT
TRBV18	TRBD1	.	14	TRBJ1-2	CASSSGTAYYGYTF	TGTGCCAGCTCATCCGGGACAGCGTACTATGGCTACACCTTC
TRBV29-1	TRBD1	.	15	TRBJ2-2	CSVSTGGAYNEELFF	TGCAGCGTTTCAACAGGGGGCGCATATAATGAGGAGCTGTTTTTT
TRBV7-3	TRBD1	.	16	TRBJ2-3	CASSQPQGTGIDTQYF	TGTGCCAGCAGCCAGCCACAAGGGACAGGGATAGATACGCAGTATTTT
TRBV4-3	.	.	13	TRBJ1-6	CASSQVRNSPLHF	TGCGCCAGCAGCCAAGTGAGGAATTCACCCCTCCACTTT
TRBV28	.	.	11	TRBJ1-1	CASRQGTEAFF	TGTGCCAGCAGACAGGGCACTGAAGCTTTCTTT
TRBV2	TRBD1	.	15	TRBJ1-1	CASRETGGVNTEAFF	TGTGCCAGCAGGGAGACAGGGGGGGTGAACACTGAAGCTTTCTTT
TRBV2	TRBD1	.	14	TRBJ2-4	CASRGTGGKNIQYF	TGTGCCAGCAGGGGGACAGGGGGCAAAAACATTCAGTACTTC
TRBV6-1	TRBD2	.	16	TRBJ2-7	CASSAASGGPAYEQYF	TGTGCCAGCAGTGCTGCTAGCGGGGGGCCTGCCTACGAGCAGTACTTC
TRBV19	.	many	15	TRBJ1-1	CASSTWREVGIEAFF	TGTGCCAGTAGTACGTGGAGGGAGGTAGGGATTGAAGCTTTCTTT
TRBV11-1	TRBD2	.	16	TRBJ2-3	CASSSPTSGGTDTQYF	TGTGCCAGCAGCTCACCGACTAGCGGGGGCACAGATACGCAGTATTTT
TRBV15	.	many	15	TRBJ2-2	CATSRDPQGGGELFF	TGTGCCACCAGCAGAGATCCGCAGGGTGGCGGGGAGCTGTTTTTT
TRBV4-2	TRBD1	.	16	TRBJ1-6	CASGSLTGANSSPLHF	TGTGCCAGCGGCTCTTTGACAGGGGCGAACAGTTCACCCCTCCACTTT
TRBV18	.	.	15	TRBJ2-7	CASSPMTVLGDEQYF	TGTGCCAGCTCACCAATGACAGTCCTAGGGGACGAGCAGTACTTC